What follows describes a single T cell receptor (beta chain). Its recognized antigen is unknown. Base qualities were left out, and no much larger clone turns up one base away. The trial excluded patients who had a history of autoimmune disease or were on systemic immunosuppression. Peripheral blood for TCR sequencing was collected from all dose cohorts at baseline, on cycle 4 day 1, and on cycle 7 day 1. Samples were obtained from an open-label, multicenter, first-in-human phase I dose-escalation trial of ivuxolimab. Adults with locally advanced or metastatic melanoma, renal cell, hepatocellular, or head and neck squamous cell carcinoma were enrolled in the trial. CD4+ and CD8+ T cells were sorted separately from peripheral blood before TCR sequencing. This entry comes from a study of OX40 agonist ivuxolimab in advanced cancers. Regarding the complete study: Ivuxolimab was an agonistic, fully human IgG2 monoclonal antibody directed against OX40 (CD134), a costimulatory receptor. Intravenous ivuxolimab was administered to patients every 2 weeks at six dose levels: 0.01, 0.1, 0.3, 1.5, 3 and 10 mg/kg. Of the approximately 53 patients in dose escalation, about 20 had hepatocellular carcinoma, some 15 had melanoma, 9 had renal cell carcinoma and 9 had head and neck cancer. A male proportion of 70% to 90% and a mean age of around 60 years, ranging from about 23 to 79, were recorded for the dose-escalation cohort. Prior anti-PD-1, anti-PD-L1 or anti-CTLA-4 therapy was permitted, and approximately 41% of dose-escalation patients had received checkpoint inhibitors. Partial responses occurred in three dose-escalation patients: two with cutaneous melanoma and one with hepatocellular carcinoma. The purpose of peripheral TCRbeta sequencing was to test whether ivuxolimab changed TCR sequence diversity and led to clonal T-cell expansion. The paper describes the monotherapy dose-escalation part (N = 52 patients) of the phase I trial of ivuxolimab.

What the study reported, not specific to this receptor: After ivuxolimab, CD8+ T cells had more expanded clones than CD4+ T cells on average. Low levels of normalized T-cell clonal expansion were also seen in some nonresponding patients. At doses of 0.1 to 3.0 mg/kg, clonal expansion of both CD4+ and CD8+ blood T cells was observed from baseline to week 6. Which antigens the clonally expanded peripheral T cells were specific for was not determined. In partial responders in the 0.1-3.0 mg/kg groups, normalized peripheral clonal expansion was found to be among the lowest, especially among CD8+ T cells.

For sequencing of the TCRbeta CDR3 region, genomic DNA was extracted from the sorted cells. TCRbeta CDR3 regions were sequenced using the immunoSEQ Assay. Here the immuneACCESS table is served through TCRdb, limited to in-frame sequences with V and J called. Missing clones are a known gap in these copies; in checked studies unresolved V genes cover under half, and the rest lacks a known reason. Across this sample there are 100,000 or so clones, with roughly 90% seen only once. Around 0.15% of the sample belongs to the ten largest clones. The germline V gene supplies CDR1 MDHEN and CDR2 SYDVKM. A distance of 18 bases separates the germline ends of V and J, which lose 9 bases and 4 bases respectively. There are 14 amino acids in the CDR3, from cysteine to phenylalanine inclusive. The DNA shown is the 42-base CDR3, in frame from base 1.

The clonotype comes from an adult with an advanced solid tumor such as melanoma, head and neck, liver or kidney cancer. Specimen: CD4+ or CD8+ T cells sorted from blood, collected in a trial of the OX40 agonist ivuxolimab. Here the chain combines TRBV28 and TRBJ1-2; TRBD1 might be the D gene, on 6 matching bases. At the DNA level, the sequence is TGTGCCAGTAGAGACGGGGGGGGCCGCTATGGCTACACCTTC. This yields the protein CASRDGGGRYGYTF.